One and the same sample provided the 11 T cell receptor beta chains below, sequenced in a study of T-cell reconstitution after alpha-beta-depleted transplantation in children. The library targeted TCRbeta and was prepared with unique molecular identifiers. TCRdb called the PCR reads again in MiXCR, with one record for every CDR3 protein. The data contain 440,000 or so distinct CDR3 sequences, around two fifths of them singletons. The source was PBMCs, collected before TCRalphabeta/CD19-depleted stem cell transplant. Every receptor here comes from a girl aged 2 to 10 with aplastic anemia, due to receive a stem cell transplant.

This clonotype has a count of ten or more. The V call is TRBV20-1, the J call TRBJ1-5, with 7 bases lining up with TRBD1. Germline V gene sequence: CDR1 DFQATT, CDR2 SNEGSKA (reference sequence). The CDR3 consists of 17 residues. Trimming removed 3 bases from V and 0 bases from J; junction bases left unmatched: 11. The CDR3 region has the DNA TGCAGTGCTAGGGTTCAGGGGGGGTTCTATAGCAATCAGCCCCAGCATTTT. The encoded protein is CSARVQGGFYSNQPQHF.

This clonotype was counted between two and nine times. The rearrangement uses TRBV5-5 and TRBJ1-1; no reliable D call. Trimming shortened V by 1 base and J by 1 base, and 14 bases separated the two germline ends. The CDR3 runs to 16 residues. Germline-derived CDR1 and CDR2 are SGHKS and YYEKEE (reference sequence). The CDR3 region is CASSLTSVWGNTEAFF. The CDR3, as DNA: TGTGCCAGCAGCTTGACGTCTGTCTGGGGGAACACTGAAGCTTTCTTT.

A few counts support this clonotype. The rearrangement joins TRBV6-1 to TRBJ2-1; 8 positions agree with TRBD2. Germline trimming cut 5 bases from V and 6 bases from J; bases unmatched to any gene: 3. The CDR3 runs 13 residues. Germline assignment: CDR1 MNHNS and CDR2 SASEGT. CDR3 sequence reads: CASSITSGNEQFF. CDR3 nucleotides: TGTGCCAGCAGTATTACTAGCGGCAATGAGCAGTTCTTC.

This chain links TRBV12-3 or TRBV12-4 with TRBJ2-7; 8 bases match TRBD1. The ends lost 5 bases at V and 7 bases at J; junction bases unmatched: 10. This CDR3 spans 14 amino acids. Here the CDR3 DNA reads TGTGCCAGCAGTACCGGACAGGGCGACGCAGAGCAGTACTTC. The encoded protein is CASSTGQGDAEQYF.

V is TRBV20-1 and J is TRBJ2-1; TRBD2 matches at 12 bases. CDR3 length: 16 residues. The germline V gene has CDR1 DFQATT and CDR2 SNEGSKA (reference sequence). J was trimmed by 4 bases and V by 3 bases; bases with no gene match: 7. CDR3 DNA: TGCAGTGCTAGTGCTAGCGGGGGGGCGGGATACAATGAGCAGTTCTTC. Translated, it gives CSASASGGAGYNEQFF.

The chain recombines TRBV7-8 with TRBJ2-3; TRBD2 aligns across 12 bases. V lost 4 bases to trimming and J lost 0 bases; unmatched junction nucleotides: 5. The germline V gene has CDR1 SGHVS and CDR2 FQNEAQ. The length of the CDR3 is 17 residues. The CDR3: CASSWTGTSGSTDTQYF. CDR3 bases: TGTGCCAGCAGCTGGACTGGGACTAGCGGGAGCACAGATACGCAGTATTTT.

V and J are TRBV5-4 and TRBJ2-7; no firm D call. CDR1 and CDR2 (germline): SGHNT, YYREEE (reference sequence). Between the trimmed V and J ends, which lost 5 bases and 7 bases, there was a span of 22 bases. This CDR3 has 15 amino acids. The CDR3 DNA follows: TGTGCCAGCAGGCCGGGCGGCCATTTGATTAGAGAGCAGTACTTC. Its protein is CASRPGGHLIREQYF.

V gene TRBV27 combines with J gene TRBJ2-7; 8 bases are a match to TRBD2. J lost 6 bases, V lost 4 bases, and 8 bases had no gene match. The CDR3 spans 14 residues. From germline, CDR1 is MNHEY and CDR2 SMNVEV (reference sequence). CDR3 in DNA: TGTGCCAGCAGTTCCGGACTAGCAAGTTCCGAGCAGTACTTC. It encodes CASSSGLASSEQYF.

This clonotype was recorded once. The genes are TRBV20-1 and TRBJ2-1; tentatively, D is TRBD1 or TRBD2 (5 bases each). Trimming took off 7 bases at V and 8 bases at J, with 15 bases between the two ends. Germline V CDR1 and CDR2: DFQATT, SNEGSKA (reference sequence). The CDR3 consists of 12 residues. CDR3: CSVDRGADEQFF. For the CDR3, the DNA is TGCAGTGTCGATAGGGGAGCGGATGAGCAGTTCTTC.

V is TRBV27 and J is TRBJ1-1; D is perhaps TRBD1 (5 bases). The CDR3 contains 14 residues. Looked up from germline, CDR1 is MNHEY and CDR2 is SMNVEV (reference sequence). Trimming removed 1 base from V and 5 bases from J, with 11 bases in between. The CDR3 DNA sequence: TGTGCCAGCAGTTTATTGGGGGTCAGGACTGAAGCTTTCTTT. This gives the protein CASSLLGVRTEAFF.

This clonotype turned up a few times. CDR3 nucleotide sequence: TGCAGTGCTAGAGTAACGCGAAGGTCGCCCGGGGAGCTGTTTTTT. Its translation is CSARVTRRSPGELFF. V usage is TRBV20-1 and J usage is TRBJ2-2; D ambiguous. The CDR3 has 15 amino acids. Germline values: CDR1 DFQATT, CDR2 SNEGSKA (reference sequence). V was trimmed by 1 base and J by 6 bases, leaving 15 bases between them.